This entry is about one TCR beta chain. The clone's antigen remains unknown. Base-call qualities are not available, and no considerably larger clone is one nucleotide away. The CDR3 holds 12 amino acids from the cysteine to the phenylalanine. Just CDR3 DNA is preserved here, 36 bases in frame from base 1. For CDR1 and CDR2, the germline V gene (reference sequence) lists GTSNPN and SVGIG. V is shortened by 2 bases, J by 3 bases, and the region joining them spans 5 bases. This sample's time point label indicates: baseline before first vaccination. Vaccinee samples came from UK trials COV001 and COV002, including a single-blind randomized controlled phase 2/3 trial of AZD1222 (ChAdOx1 nCoV-19) in healthy adults. For TCRbeta chain sequencing, PBMC samples from trial participants were taken at day 0 and at day 28 after the second dose. The data were taken from a study of T cell responses to AZD1222 COVID-19 vaccine (dated by TCRdb to the early 2020s). Some background on the complete study: AZD1222 recipients given second doses at about 4 weeks or at about 12 weeks were pooled, since spike-specific TCR depth and breadth were not found to differ between the two schedules. A total of about 230 trial participants underwent TCR sequencing, of whom 200 to 220 received two doses of AZD1222 and some 25 received two doses of the MenACWY control vaccine. Trial participants were enrolled by age into subgroups of 18-55, 56-69 and 70-plus years, and roughly 150, 30 and 60 TCR-sequenced participants, respectively, were included in these subgroups.

The CDR3 regions of human TCRbeta chains were analyzed by immunosequencing. From the authors' description of their analysis: Repertoire TCRs were checked for matches against a reference library of SARS-CoV-2-specific TCRs that had been generated using the MIRA antigen-specificity platform. Breadth was defined as the fraction of unique TCRs that were SARS-CoV-2-associated, and depth was defined as the fraction of total T cells that were SARS-CoV-2-associated. Using the MIRA data, each spike-specific TCR was mapped to the spike region that the TCR reacts to and placed in a CD4 or CD8 class. Log10-transformed breadth and depth values were compared by one-way ANOVA with Sidak's multiple comparisons tests. TCRdb provides this immuneACCESS table in a form limited to in-frame rearrangements. Some clones are lacking; in checked studies, under half of them reflect an unresolved V gene, and why the rest are absent is not known. That table furnishes V, J and clone size, whereas the DNA furnished D and trimming. Recorded for this sample are approximately 100,000 clones; 90% to 95% of them occurred a single time. Approximately 4.8% of the sample is held by the ten biggest clonotypes.

Study-wide findings and limitations: In the small 56-69-year group, the increase in depth fell short of significance, most likely because of low power. Most participants were white British and females outnumbered males, and the authors suggested that clonal diversity may have been underestimated. Only six AZD1222 recipients were SARS-CoV-2 seropositive at baseline, limiting conclusions about previously exposed vaccinees. Nearly half of unique spike-specific TCRs reportedly recognized epitopes outside regions mutated in the B.1.351 and B.1.1.7 variants. Because no day 14 peak-response samples were available, repertoires were characterized only after the peak T cell response. After two AZD1222 doses, spike-specific TCR breadth and depth were significantly higher than at day 0 and than in MenACWY recipients. Vaccine-associated CD4 TCRs spanned the whole spike protein, with dominant responses in regions 160-218 and 743-854.

The sequence came from an adult in good health. The specimen comprised peripheral blood, sampled on day 0 of AZD1222 vaccination. The receptor chain draws on TRBV30 and TRBJ1-3; no D gene is confidently identified. The nucleotide sequence reads TGTGCCTGGAGTTCTTTTGGAAACACCATATATTTT. Its protein product is CAWSSFGNTIYF.